What follows describes a single T cell receptor (beta chain). The sample belongs to a study of technical replicates of blood from a few donors. Generated by immunoSEQ multiplex PCR, the TCRdb table keeps only in-frame clones and is missing some. Among 7,500 to 8,500 clones listed, roughly nine tenths were seen once. V was cut by 1 base and J by 6 bases, with 11 bases left in between. The CDR3 spans 14 residues. Germline V lookup: CDR1 LGHNA, CDR2 YNFKEQ. The sequence was collected from a human donor in good health. The V and J genes are TRBV4-2 and TRBJ2-3; no definite D call. The sequenced material came from PBMCs. CDR3 coding DNA: TGTGCCAGCAGCCAAGGCAGAGGTTTGGATACGCAGTATTTT. It translates to CASSQGRGLDTQYF.